The 18 T cell receptor beta chains below come from one sample, sequenced in a study of cytomegalovirus exposure and HLA in healthy donors. Produced via immunoSEQ multiplex PCR; TCRdb's table is partial and in-frame only. The data show under 150,000 clones, with 80% to 90% seen just once and less than 3% held by the top ten. The sample consisted of PBMCs. These receptors originate from a man aged 18 to 29 in good health and CMV-seronegative.

J is TRBJ2-3 and V is TRBV7-2, with D perhaps matching TRBD2 (5 bases). The CDR3 consists of 16 residues. The V end lost 2 bases, the J end lost 2 bases, and 14 bases lay between the germline ends. CDR1 and CDR2 from the germline V gene are SGHTA and FQGNSA. For the CDR3, the DNA is TGTGCCAGCAGCTTAAACGGGATTGGTAACACAGATACGCAGTATTTT. Encoded protein: CASSLNGIGNTDTQYF.

The CDR3: CASGFGGVYGYTF. CDR3 sequence (DNA): TGTGCTAGTGGTTTCGGGGGAGTCTATGGCTACACCTTC. This rearrangement joins TRBV12-5 to TRBJ1-2; D may be TRBD1 (5 bases). The V end lost 3 bases, the J end lost 4 bases, and 9 bases lay between the germline ends. Germline CDR1 reads LGHNT; CDR2 reads FRNRAP. The length of the CDR3 is 13 residues.

This chain links TRBV5-1 with TRBJ2-2; possibly TRBD2 for D (5 bases). The CDR3 consists of 17 residues. CDR1 and CDR2 (germline): SGHRS, YFSETQ. The V and J ends lost 2 bases and 3 bases respectively, with 17 bases between them. CDR3 DNA: TGCGCCAGCAGCTTCTACGAACTGGGCGGGTACACCGGGGAGCTGTTTTTT. The encoded protein is CASSFYELGGYTGELFF.

This clone was seen only once. V usage is TRBV19 and J usage is TRBJ1-5; D is uncertain. The CDR3 extends over 14 amino acids. The germline gives CDR1 LNHDA, CDR2 SQIVND (reference sequence). V was cut by 6 bases and J by 0 bases, with 9 bases left in between. DNA for the CDR3: TGTGCCAGTAGAAAAGTCTATAGCAATCAGCCCCAGCATTTT. Its protein is CASRKVYSNQPQHF.

As regards this clone: The same CDR3 can be traced to other DNA sequences in this sample. The chain is built from TRBV7-2 and TRBJ2-7; 9 bases fit TRBD1. CDR1 SGHTA and CDR2 FQGNSA come from the germline V gene. This CDR3 has 13 residues. V was pared by 5 bases and J by 7 bases, with 6 bases of the junction left unmatched. CDR3 bases: TGTGCCAGCAGCCCGGACAGGGGAGGGGAGCAGTACTTC. Translated, it gives CASSPDRGGEQYF.

V usage is TRBV15 and J usage is TRBJ1-1; the match to TRBD1 covers 8 bases. After removal of 3 bases from V and 1 base from J, the junction contained 7 bases not matched to a gene. The CDR3 is 16 amino acids. Germline assignment: CDR1 LNHNV and CDR2 YYDKDF (reference sequence). This CDR3 reads CATSSTGGNRNTEAFF. The CDR3 DNA reads TGTGCCACCAGCAGTACAGGGGGTAATAGGAACACTGAAGCTTTCTTT.

The chain links TRBV19 to TRBJ2-3, with D tentatively TRBD2 (6 bases). Germline V gene lookup returns CDR1 LNHDA and CDR2 SQIVND (reference sequence). V was cut by 8 bases and J by 7 bases, with 10 bases left in between. The CDR3 is 11 amino acids. CDR3 amino acids: CASGEVHTQYF. The CDR3 region has the DNA TGTGCCAGTGGGGAGGTACATACGCAGTATTTT.

This chain joins TRBV27 and TRBJ2-7, with 7 nucleotides matching TRBD1. The V gene end was trimmed by 0 bases and the J gene end by 4 bases; junction bases not matched to a gene: 9. The CDR3 spans 16 residues. The germline V gene has CDR1 MNHEY and CDR2 SMNVEV (reference sequence). CDR3 nucleotides: TGTGCCAGCAGTTTATCTGGGGACAGTCCAAAGTACGAGCAGTACTTC. Translated: CASSLSGDSPKYEQYF.

The chain uses TRBV7-2 and TRBJ1-5; D perhaps matches TRBD1 (6 bases). The germline V gene has CDR1 SGHTA and CDR2 FQGNSA. This CDR3 contains 15 residues. Trimming removed 1 base at V and 4 bases at J, with 11 bases between. In DNA, the CDR3 is TGTGCCAGCAGCTTAGTAAACAGGGCTAATCAGCCCCAGCATTTT. Amino acids: CASSLVNRANQPQHF.

The V and J genes are TRBV7-8 and TRBJ2-7, with a possible D match to TRBD2 (6 bases). The V gene lost 0 bases and the J gene lost 7 bases, with 13 bases spanning the gap. This CDR3 comprises 14 residues. Germline V gene data show CDR1 as SGHVS and CDR2 as FQNEAQ. The CDR3 DNA sequence: TGTGCCAGCAGCTTAGCGCCAAGGAGGGGAGAGCAGTACTTC. Translated, it gives CASSLAPRRGEQYF.

The rearrangement joins TRBV9 to TRBJ1-2, with D possibly TRBD1 on 5 matching bases. V was shortened by 3 bases and J by 0 bases, with 12 bases between the two germline ends. CDR1 and CDR2 (germline): SGDLS, YYNGEE. This CDR3 is built from 15 residues. CDR3 bases: TGTGCCAGCAGCGGCCCTCCAGGGACTAACTATGGCTACACCTTC. Its protein is CASSGPPGTNYGYTF.

The rearrangement uses TRBV12-5 and TRBJ1-2; D ambiguous. Trimming stripped 6 bases from V and 0 bases from J, with 14 bases between. This CDR3 spans 15 amino acids. The germline V gene has CDR1 LGHNT and CDR2 FRNRAP. This CDR3 is CASGPRGLPNYGYTF. The DNA of the CDR3 is TGTGCTAGTGGGCCCAGAGGGCTCCCTAACTATGGCTACACCTTC.

The chain combines TRBV7-6 with TRBJ2-5; 11 nucleotides line up with TRBD1. The CDR3 covers 16 residues. After removal of 4 bases from V and 2 bases from J, the junction contained 6 bases not matched to a gene. Germline loops: CDR1 SGHVS, CDR2 FNYEAQ. This CDR3 is CASSSKDRGRQETQYF. The CDR3 DNA reads TGTGCCAGCAGCTCTAAGGACAGGGGGCGACAAGAGACCCAGTACTTC.

This clone was seen ten or more times. CDR3 DNA sequence: TGTGCCAGCAGCTTAGATGCAGGGAACACTGAAGCTTTCTTT. This encodes CASSLDAGNTEAFF. The rearrangement joins TRBV7-6 to TRBJ1-1; D is undetermined. Germline assignment: CDR1 SGHVS and CDR2 FNYEAQ. V lost 1 base and J lost 1, with 7 bases in between. This CDR3 comprises 14 residues.

Only a few counts were recorded for this clone. The J gene is TRBJ1-5, the V gene TRBV15; 11 bases agree with TRBD1. The CDR3 is 17 residues long. The trim removed 2 bases at V and 8 bases at J, leaving 11 bases unmatched. Germline V gene data show CDR1 as LNHNV and CDR2 as YYDKDF (reference sequence). The CDR3 region has the DNA TGTGCCACCAGCAGATTGGGACAGGGGGAAGTCGGTGAGCCCCAGCATTTT. It specifies CATSRLGQGEVGEPQHF.

The table lists this clone with a count of one. The chain recombines TRBV7-9 with TRBJ1-4, with 8 bases matching TRBD1. Germline V gene data show CDR1 as SEHNR and CDR2 as FQNEAQ (reference sequence). The ends lost 2 bases at V and 7 bases at J; junction bases unmatched: 9. The CDR3 sequence is 16 residues long. CDR3 coding DNA: TGTGCCAGCAGCTTATGGCGGACAGGGTTATTTGAAAAACTGTTTTTT. It translates to CASSLWRTGLFEKLFF.

The chain recombines TRBV18 with TRBJ2-5; D is perhaps TRBD2 (6 bases). The CDR3 is 16 residues long. Germline V gene data show CDR1 as KGHSH and CDR2 as LQKENI. Trimming left V 0 bases short and J 3 bases short, with 14 bases between. The CDR3 protein is CASSPPRGLPKETQYF. CDR3 in DNA: TGTGCCAGCTCACCACCTCGGGGACTTCCGAAAGAGACCCAGTACTTC.

The chain recombines TRBV7-2 with TRBJ2-3; weak D call: TRBD1 (5 bases). Trimming shortened V by 2 bases and J by 2 bases, and 17 bases separated the two germline ends. Germline lookup yields CDR1 SGHTA and CDR2 FQGNSA. The CDR3 runs to 17 residues. The CDR3 reads CASSLRFRRAHTDTQYF. DNA of the CDR3: TGTGCCAGCAGCTTAAGGTTTCGCAGGGCACACACAGATACGCAGTATTTT.